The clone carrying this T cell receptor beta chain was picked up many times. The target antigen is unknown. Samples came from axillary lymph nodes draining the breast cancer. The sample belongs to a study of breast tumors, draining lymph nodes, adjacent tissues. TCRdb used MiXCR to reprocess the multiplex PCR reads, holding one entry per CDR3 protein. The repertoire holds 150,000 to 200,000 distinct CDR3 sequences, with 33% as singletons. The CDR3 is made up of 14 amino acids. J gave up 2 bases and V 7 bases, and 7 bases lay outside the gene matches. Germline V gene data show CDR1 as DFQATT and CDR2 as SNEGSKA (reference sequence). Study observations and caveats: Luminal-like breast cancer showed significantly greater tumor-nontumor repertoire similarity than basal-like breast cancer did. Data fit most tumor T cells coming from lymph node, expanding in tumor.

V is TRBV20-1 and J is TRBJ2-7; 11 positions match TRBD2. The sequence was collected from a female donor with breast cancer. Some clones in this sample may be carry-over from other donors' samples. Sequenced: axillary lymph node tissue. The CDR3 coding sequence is TGCAGTGTACCGACTAGCGGGGTAACCTACGAGCAGTACTTC. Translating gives CSVPTSGVTYEQYF.